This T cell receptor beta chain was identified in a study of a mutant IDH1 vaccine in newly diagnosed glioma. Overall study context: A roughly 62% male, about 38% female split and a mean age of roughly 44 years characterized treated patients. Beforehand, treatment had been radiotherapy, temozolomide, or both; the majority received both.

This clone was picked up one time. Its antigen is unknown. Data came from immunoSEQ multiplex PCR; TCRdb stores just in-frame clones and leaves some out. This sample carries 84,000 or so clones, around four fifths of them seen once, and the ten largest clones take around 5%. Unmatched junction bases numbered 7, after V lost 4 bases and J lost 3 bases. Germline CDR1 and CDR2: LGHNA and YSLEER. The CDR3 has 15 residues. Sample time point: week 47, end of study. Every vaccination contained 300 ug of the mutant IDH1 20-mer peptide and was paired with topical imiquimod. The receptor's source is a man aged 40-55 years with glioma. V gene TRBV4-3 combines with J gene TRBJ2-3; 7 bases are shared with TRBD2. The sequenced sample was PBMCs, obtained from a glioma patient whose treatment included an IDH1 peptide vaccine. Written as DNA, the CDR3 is TGCGCCAGCAGCCTCGGACTAGGTCGGACAGATACGCAGTATTTT. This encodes CASSLGLGRTDTQYF.